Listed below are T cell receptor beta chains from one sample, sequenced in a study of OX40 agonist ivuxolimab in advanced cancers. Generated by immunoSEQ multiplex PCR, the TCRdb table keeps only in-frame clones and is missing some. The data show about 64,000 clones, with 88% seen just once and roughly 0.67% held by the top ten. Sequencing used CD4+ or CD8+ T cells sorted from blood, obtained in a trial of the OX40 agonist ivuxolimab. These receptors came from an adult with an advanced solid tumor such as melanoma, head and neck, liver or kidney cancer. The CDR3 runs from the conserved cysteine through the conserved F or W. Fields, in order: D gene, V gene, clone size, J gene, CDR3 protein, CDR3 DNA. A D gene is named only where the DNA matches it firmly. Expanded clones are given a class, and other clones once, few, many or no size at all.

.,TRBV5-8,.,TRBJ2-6,CASSSGRTTNANVLTF,TGTGCCAGCAGCTCCGGACGGACCACGAATGCCAACGTCCTGACTTTC
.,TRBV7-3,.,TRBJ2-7,CASSPSGYRDEQYF,TGTGCCAGCAGCCCCAGCGGCTACAGGGACGAGCAGTACTTC
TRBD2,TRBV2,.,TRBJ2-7,CASSERSSGSYEQYF,TGTGCCAGCAGTGAAAGGTCTAGCGGGAGCTACGAGCAGTACTTC
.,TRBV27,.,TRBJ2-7,CASSLSVGEQYF,TGTGCCAGCAGTTTATCCGTGGGAGAGCAGTACTTC
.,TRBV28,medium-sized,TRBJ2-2,CASSGDLTGELFF,TGTGCCAGCAGTGGAGACCTTACCGGGGAGCTGTTTTTT
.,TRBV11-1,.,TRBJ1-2,CASSLATAVGSYGYTF,TGTGCCAGCAGCTTAGCAACGGCAGTCGGAAGCTATGGCTACACCTTC
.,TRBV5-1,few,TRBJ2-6,CASSSDPGVAGANVLTF,TGCGCCAGCAGCTCCGACCCCGGGGTGGCTGGGGCCAACGTCCTGACTTTC
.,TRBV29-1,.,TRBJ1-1,CSVSGTSSSEAFF,TGCAGCGTCAGCGGGACATCAAGTTCTGAAGCTTTCTTT
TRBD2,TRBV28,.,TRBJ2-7,CASSNAGGAEYEQYF,TGTGCCAGCAGTAACGCGGGGGGCGCAGAATACGAGCAGTACTTC
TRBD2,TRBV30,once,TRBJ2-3,CACNPGRSTDTQYF,TGTGCCTGTAACCCCGGGAGGTCCACAGATACGCAGTATTTT
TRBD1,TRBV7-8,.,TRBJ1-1,CASSLAYRGREYAEAFF,TGTGCCAGCAGCTTAGCATACAGGGGGCGAGAATATGCTGAAGCTTTCTTT
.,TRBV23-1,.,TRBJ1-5,CASHAWGRSSNQPQHF,TGCGCCTCTCACGCTTGGGGGCGGTCAAGCAATCAGCCCCAGCATTTT
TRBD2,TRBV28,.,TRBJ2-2,CASSLLGTRFAGELFF,TGTGCCAGCAGTCTCCTAGGGACTAGATTTGCCGGGGAGCTGTTTTTT
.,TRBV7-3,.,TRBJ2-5,CASSQEGTRVTQYF,TGTGCCAGCAGCCAAGAAGGGACACGGGTGACCCAGTACTTC
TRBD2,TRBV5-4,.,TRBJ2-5,CASSSGLRETQYF,TGTGCCAGCAGCTCGGGACTACGAGAGACCCAGTACTTC
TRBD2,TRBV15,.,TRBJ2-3,CATSRDPGRADTQYF,TGTGCCACCAGCAGAGATCCGGGGAGGGCAGATACGCAGTATTTT
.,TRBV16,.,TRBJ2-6,CASSQSRGPNVLTF,TGTGCCAGCAGCCAATCACGGGGACCCAACGTCCTGACTTTC
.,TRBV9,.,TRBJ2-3,CASSGLGGTDTQYF,TGTGCCAGCAGCGGGTTAGGAGGCACAGATACGCAGTATTTT
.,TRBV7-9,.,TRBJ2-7,CASNEIGDSSYEQYF,TGTGCCAGTAATGAGATCGGGGACTCCTCCTACGAGCAGTACTTC
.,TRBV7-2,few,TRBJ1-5,CASSLVASGNQPQHF,TGTGCCAGCAGCTTAGTGGCCAGCGGCAATCAGCCCCAGCATTTT
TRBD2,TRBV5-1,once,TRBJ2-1,CASSPGASGRGYNEQFF,TGCGCCAGCAGCCCAGGGGCAAGCGGGAGAGGGTACAATGAGCAGTTCTTC
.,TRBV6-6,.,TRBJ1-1,CASSATGPPEAFF,TGTGCCAGCAGCGCCACAGGGCCCCCTGAAGCTTTCTTT
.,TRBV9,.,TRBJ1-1,CASSPHLNTEAFF,TGTGCCAGCAGCCCACACCTGAACACTGAAGCTTTCTTT
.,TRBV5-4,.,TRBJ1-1,CASSLLQTNTEAFF,TGTGCCAGCAGCCTCCTACAAACAAACACTGAAGCTTTCTTT
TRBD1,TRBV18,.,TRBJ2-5,CASSLQGERGETQYF,TGTGCCAGCTCACTCCAGGGGGAAAGAGGGGAGACCCAGTACTTC
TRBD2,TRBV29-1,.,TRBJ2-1,CSVGAGGPGREQFF,TGCAGCGTTGGGGCGGGAGGGCCAGGCCGCGAGCAGTTCTTC
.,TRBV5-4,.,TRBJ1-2,CASSLAGIQGGYTF,TGTGCCAGCAGCTTGGCAGGAATTCAAGGCGGCTACACCTTC
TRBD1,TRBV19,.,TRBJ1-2,CASTRTGVDGYTF,TGTGCCAGTACAAGGACAGGGGTGGATGGCTACACCTTC
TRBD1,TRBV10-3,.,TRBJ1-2,CAINRDRDPSYTF,TGTGCCATCAATCGGGACAGGGATCCCTCCTACACCTTC
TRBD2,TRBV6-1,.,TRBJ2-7,CASSESGRAISDEQYF,TGTGCCAGCAGTGAATCGGGGAGGGCCATCAGTGACGAGCAGTACTTC
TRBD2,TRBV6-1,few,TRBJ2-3,CASSSRLADTDTQYF,TGTGCCAGCAGTTCCCGACTAGCGGACACAGATACGCAGTATTTT
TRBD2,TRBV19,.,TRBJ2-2,CASSIVIRTSGSRGTGELFF,TGTGCCAGTAGTATAGTGATCAGGACTAGCGGGAGTAGGGGCACCGGGGAGCTGTTTTTT
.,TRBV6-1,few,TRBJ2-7,CASSRELYEQYF,TGTGCCAGCAGTCGGGAGCTGTACGAGCAGTACTTC
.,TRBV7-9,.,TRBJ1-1,CASSPGPGGNTEAFF,TGTGCCAGCAGCCCCGGCCCCGGCGGGAACACTGAAGCTTTCTTT
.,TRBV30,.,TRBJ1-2,CAWSAEDGANYGYTF,TGTGCCTGGAGCGCCGAGGACGGAGCTAACTATGGCTACACCTTC
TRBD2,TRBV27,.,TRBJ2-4,CASRGGAKNIQYF,TGTGCCAGCAGGGGAGGGGCCAAAAACATTCAGTACTTC
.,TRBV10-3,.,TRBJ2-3,CAISQGGSTDTQYF,TGTGCCATCAGTCAAGGCGGGAGCACAGATACGCAGTATTTT
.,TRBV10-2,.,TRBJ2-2,CASSEPQSFANTGELFF,TGCGCCAGCAGTGAGCCCCAGTCGTTCGCGAACACCGGGGAGCTGTTTTTT
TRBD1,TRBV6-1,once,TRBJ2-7,CASSEVHRGQPTCEQYF,TGTGCCAGCAGTGAAGTCCACAGGGGGCAACCTACGTGTGAGCAGTACTTC
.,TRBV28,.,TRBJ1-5,CASGVGSQVSNQPQHF,TGTGCCAGTGGAGTGGGGTCACAGGTTAGCAATCAGCCCCAGCATTTT
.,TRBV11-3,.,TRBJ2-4,CASSLGGSNLGIQYF,TGTGCCAGCAGCTTAGGGGGATCGAACCTGGGCATTCAGTACTTC
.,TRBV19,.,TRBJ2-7,CASSIQDGLSYEQYF,TGTGCCAGTAGTATTCAGGACGGCCTCTCCTACGAGCAGTACTTC
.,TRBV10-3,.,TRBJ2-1,CAISGREHEQFF,TGTGCCATCAGTGGTAGGGAACATGAGCAGTTCTTC
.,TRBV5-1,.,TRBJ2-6,CASSLGFIDSGANVLTF,TGCGCCAGCAGCCTGGGATTTATCGACTCTGGGGCCAACGTCCTGACTTTC
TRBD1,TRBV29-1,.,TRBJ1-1,CSVATGTGMNTEAFF,TGCAGCGTCGCCACCGGGACAGGGATGAACACTGAAGCTTTCTTT
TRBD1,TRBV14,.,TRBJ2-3,CASSHGGQGKDTQYF,TGTGCCAGCAGCCATGGAGGACAGGGAAAAGATACGCAGTATTTT
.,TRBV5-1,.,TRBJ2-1,CASSLGGGRYNEQFF,TGCGCCAGCAGCTTAGGGGGAGGTCGGTACAATGAGCAGTTCTTC
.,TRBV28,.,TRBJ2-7,CASSLPAGFEQYF,TGTGCCAGCAGTTTACCAGCAGGGTTCGAGCAGTACTTC
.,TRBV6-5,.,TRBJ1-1,CASSYSRGDTEAFF,TGTGCCAGCAGTTACTCGAGAGGGGACACTGAAGCTTTCTTT
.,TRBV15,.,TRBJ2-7,CATSSDRVSSYEQYF,TGTGCCACCAGCAGTGATCGCGTGAGCTCCTACGAGCAGTACTTC
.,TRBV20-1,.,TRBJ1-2,CSARQTDYTF,TGCAGTGCTAGGCAGACAGACTACACCTTC
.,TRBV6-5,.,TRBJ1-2,CASTGSPSYGYTF,TGTGCCAGCACTGGGAGCCCTAGCTATGGCTACACCTTC
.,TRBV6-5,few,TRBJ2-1,CASTKDAGLYNEQFF,TGTGCCAGCACTAAGGACGCAGGGCTTTACAATGAGCAGTTCTTC
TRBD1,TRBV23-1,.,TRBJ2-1,CANHRGGEQFF,TGCGCCAATCACAGGGGTGGTGAGCAGTTCTTC